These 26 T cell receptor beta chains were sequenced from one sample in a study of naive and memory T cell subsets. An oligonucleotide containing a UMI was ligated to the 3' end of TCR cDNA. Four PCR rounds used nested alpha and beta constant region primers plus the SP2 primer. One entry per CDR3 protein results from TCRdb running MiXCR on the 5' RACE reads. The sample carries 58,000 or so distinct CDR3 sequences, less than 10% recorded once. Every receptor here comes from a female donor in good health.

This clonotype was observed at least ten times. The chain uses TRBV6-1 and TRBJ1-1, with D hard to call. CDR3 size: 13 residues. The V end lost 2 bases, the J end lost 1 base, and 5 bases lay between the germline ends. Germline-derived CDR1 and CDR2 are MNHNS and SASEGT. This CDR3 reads CASSEHRNTEAFF. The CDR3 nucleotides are TGTGCCAGCAGTGAACACAGGAACACTGAAGCTTTCTTT.

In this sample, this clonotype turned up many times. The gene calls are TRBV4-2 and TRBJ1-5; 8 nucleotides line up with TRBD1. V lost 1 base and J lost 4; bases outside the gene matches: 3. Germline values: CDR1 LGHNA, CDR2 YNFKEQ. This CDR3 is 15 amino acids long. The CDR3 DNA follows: TGTGCCAGCAGCCAAGCCGGACAGGGAAATCAGCCCCAGCATTTT. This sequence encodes CASSQAGQGNQPQHF.

CDR3 in amino acids: CASSIETSAYNEQFF. The DNA for the CDR3 is TGTGCCAGTAGTATAGAGACTAGCGCCTACAATGAGCAGTTCTTC. V gene TRBV19 combines with J gene TRBJ2-1; 8 nucleotides match TRBD2. CDR1 LNHDA and CDR2 SQIVND come from the germline V gene (reference sequence). This CDR3 comprises 15 residues. The trim removed 0 bases at V and 2 bases at J, leaving 0 bases unmatched.

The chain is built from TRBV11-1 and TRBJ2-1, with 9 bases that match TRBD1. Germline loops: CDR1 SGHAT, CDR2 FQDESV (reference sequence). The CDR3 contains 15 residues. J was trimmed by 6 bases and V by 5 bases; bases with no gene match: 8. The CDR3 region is CASSQDRGMVNEQFF. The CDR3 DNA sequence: TGTGCCAGCAGCCAGGACAGGGGAATGGTCAATGAGCAGTTCTTC.

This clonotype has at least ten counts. DNA for the CDR3: TGTGCCAGCAGTCGAGAGGGGCACGGCAATCAGCCCCAGCATTTT. It codes for CASSREGHGNQPQHF. J is TRBJ1-5 and V is TRBV6-1, with D tentatively TRBD1 (5 bases). Germline values: CDR1 MNHNS, CDR2 SASEGT. Trimming stripped 5 bases from V and 2 bases from J, with 13 bases between. CDR3 size: 15 residues.

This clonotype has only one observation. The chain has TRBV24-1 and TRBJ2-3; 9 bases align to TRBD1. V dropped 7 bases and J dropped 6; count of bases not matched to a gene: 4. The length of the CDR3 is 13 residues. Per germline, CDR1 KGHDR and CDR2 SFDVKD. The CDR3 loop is CATRDRGRDTQYF. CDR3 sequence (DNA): TGTGCCACCAGGGACAGGGGCCGGGATACGCAGTATTTT.

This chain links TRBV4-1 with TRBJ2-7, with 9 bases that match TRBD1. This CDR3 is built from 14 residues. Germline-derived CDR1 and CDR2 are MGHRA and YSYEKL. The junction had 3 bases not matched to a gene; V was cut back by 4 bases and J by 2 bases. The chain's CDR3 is CASSLGDRAYEQYF. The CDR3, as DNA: TGCGCCAGCAGCCTCGGGGACAGGGCCTACGAGCAGTACTTC.

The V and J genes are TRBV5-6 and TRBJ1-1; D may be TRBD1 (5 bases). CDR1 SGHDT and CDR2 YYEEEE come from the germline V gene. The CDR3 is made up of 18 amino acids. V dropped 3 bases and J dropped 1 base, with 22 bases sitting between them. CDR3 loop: CASSSTGTVKTWNTEAFF. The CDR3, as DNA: TGTGCCAGCAGCTCCACCGGGACGGTTAAAACCTGGAACACTGAAGCTTTCTTT.

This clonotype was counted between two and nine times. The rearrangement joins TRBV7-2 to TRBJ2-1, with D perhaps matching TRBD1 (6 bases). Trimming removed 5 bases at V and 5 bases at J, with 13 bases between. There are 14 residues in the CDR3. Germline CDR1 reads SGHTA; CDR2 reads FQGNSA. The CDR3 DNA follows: TGTGCCAGCAGCCCGGGTACAGGGAACAATGAGCAGTTCTTC. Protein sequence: CASSPGTGNNEQFF. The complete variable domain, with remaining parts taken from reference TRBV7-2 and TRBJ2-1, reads GAGVSQSPSNKVTEKGKDVELRCDPISGHTALYWYRQSLGQGLEFLIYFQGNSAPDKSGLPSDRFSAERTGGSVSTLTIQRTQQEDSAVYLCASSPGTGNNEQFFGPGTRLTVL.

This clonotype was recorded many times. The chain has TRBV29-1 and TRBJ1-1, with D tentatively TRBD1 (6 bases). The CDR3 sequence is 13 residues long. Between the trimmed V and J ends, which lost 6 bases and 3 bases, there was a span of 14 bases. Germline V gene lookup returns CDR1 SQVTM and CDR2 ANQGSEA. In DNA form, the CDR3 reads TGCAGCGTGGTACAGGGTCCGGACACTGAAGCTTTCTTT. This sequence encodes CSVVQGPDTEAFF.

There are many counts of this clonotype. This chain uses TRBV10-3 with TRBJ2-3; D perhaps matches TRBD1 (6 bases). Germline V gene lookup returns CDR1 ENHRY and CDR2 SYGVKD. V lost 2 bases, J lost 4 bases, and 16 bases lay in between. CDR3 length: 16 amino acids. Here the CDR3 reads CAISEPGTPKADTQYF. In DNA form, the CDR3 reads TGTGCCATCAGTGAGCCCGGGACACCCAAGGCAGATACGCAGTATTTT.

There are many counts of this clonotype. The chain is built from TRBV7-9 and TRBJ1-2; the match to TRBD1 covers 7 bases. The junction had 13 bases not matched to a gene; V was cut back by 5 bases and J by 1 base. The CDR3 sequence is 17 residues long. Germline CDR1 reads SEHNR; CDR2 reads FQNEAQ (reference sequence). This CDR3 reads CASSPPTSTGHNYGYTF. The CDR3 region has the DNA TGTGCCAGCAGCCCGCCCACCTCGACAGGGCATAACTATGGCTACACCTTC.

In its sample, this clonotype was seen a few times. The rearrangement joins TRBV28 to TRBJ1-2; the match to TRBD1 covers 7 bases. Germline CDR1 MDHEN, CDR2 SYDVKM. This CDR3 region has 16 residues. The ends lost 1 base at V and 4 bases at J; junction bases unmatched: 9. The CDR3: CASSLLGRDRLYGYTF. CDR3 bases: TGTGCCAGCAGTTTATTAGGCCGGGACAGACTCTATGGCTACACCTTC.

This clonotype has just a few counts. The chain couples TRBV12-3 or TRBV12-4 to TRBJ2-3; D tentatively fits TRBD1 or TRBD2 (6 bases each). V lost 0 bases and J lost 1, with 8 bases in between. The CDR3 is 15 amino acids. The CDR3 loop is CASSLAGGGTDTQYF. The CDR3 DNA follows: TGTGCCAGCAGTTTAGCGGGGGGCGGCACAGATACGCAGTATTTT.

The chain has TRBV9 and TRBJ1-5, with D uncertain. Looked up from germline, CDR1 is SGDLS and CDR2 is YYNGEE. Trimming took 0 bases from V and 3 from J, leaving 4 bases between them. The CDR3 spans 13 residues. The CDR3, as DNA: TGTGCCAGCAGCGTAGGTCTCAATCAGCCCCAGCATTTT. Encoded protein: CASSVGLNQPQHF.

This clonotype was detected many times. Written as DNA, the CDR3 is TGTGCCAGCAGGCCCCCAGGCGGCGGTGAAAAACTGTTTTTT. As protein: CASRPPGGGEKLFF. The rearrangement links TRBV7-8 to TRBJ1-4; D uncertain. The germline V gene has CDR1 SGHVS and CDR2 FQNEAQ. V was clipped by 6 bases and J by 7 bases, with 15 bases between them. This CDR3 is 14 amino acids long. Filled out from reference TRBV7-8 and TRBJ1-4, the complete variable domain reads GAGVSQSPRYKVAKRGQDVALRCDPISGHVSLFWYQQALGQGPEFLTYFQNEAQLDKSGLPSDRFFAERPEGSVSTLKIQRTQQEDSAVYLCASRPPGGGEKLFFGSGTQLSVL.

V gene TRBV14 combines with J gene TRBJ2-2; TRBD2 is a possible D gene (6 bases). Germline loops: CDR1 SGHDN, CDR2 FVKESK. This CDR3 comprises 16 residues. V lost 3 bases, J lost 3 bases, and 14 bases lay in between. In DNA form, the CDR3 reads TGTGCCAGCAGCCAGTTCAGGGAGGCCTACACCGGGGAGCTGTTTTTT. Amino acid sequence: CASSQFREAYTGELFF. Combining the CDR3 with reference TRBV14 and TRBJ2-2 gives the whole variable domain EAGVTQFPSHSVIEKGQTVTLRCDPISGHDNLYWYRRVMGKEIKFLLHFVKESKQDESGMPNNRFLAERTGGTYSTLKVQPAELEDSGVYFCASSQFREAYTGELFFGEGSRLTVL.

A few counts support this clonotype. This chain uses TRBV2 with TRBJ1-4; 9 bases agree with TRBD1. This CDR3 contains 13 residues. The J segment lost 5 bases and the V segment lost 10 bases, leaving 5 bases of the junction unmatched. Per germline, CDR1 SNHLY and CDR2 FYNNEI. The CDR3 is CATTGTGNEKLFF. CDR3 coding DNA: TGTGCCACCACCGGGACAGGGAATGAAAAACTGTTTTTT.

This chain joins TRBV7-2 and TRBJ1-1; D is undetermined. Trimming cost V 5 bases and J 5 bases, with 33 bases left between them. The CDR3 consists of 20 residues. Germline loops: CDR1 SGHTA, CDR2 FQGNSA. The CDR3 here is CASSPHRLSFSGTPGTEAFF. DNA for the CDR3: TGTGCCAGCAGCCCTCATAGGCTATCTTTTTCGGGAACCCCCGGAACTGAAGCTTTCTTT.

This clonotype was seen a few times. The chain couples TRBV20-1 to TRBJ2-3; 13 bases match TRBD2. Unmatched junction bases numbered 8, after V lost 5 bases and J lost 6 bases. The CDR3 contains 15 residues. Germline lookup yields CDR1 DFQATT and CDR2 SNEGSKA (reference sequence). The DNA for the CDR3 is TGCAGTGCTCCCCCGGGACTAGCGGGATCCGATACGCAGTATTTT. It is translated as CSAPPGLAGSDTQYF.

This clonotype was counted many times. Written as DNA, the CDR3 is TGCAGTGCTATTTCGGACAGGGTGATTCATTCACCCCTCCACTTT. This sequence encodes CSAISDRVIHSPLHF. This chain joins TRBV20-1 and TRBJ1-6; 8 bases align to TRBD1. CDR1 and CDR2 (germline): DFQATT, SNEGSKA (reference sequence). Trimming took 4 bases from V and 8 from J; bases not matched to a gene: 10. This CDR3 is 15 amino acids long.

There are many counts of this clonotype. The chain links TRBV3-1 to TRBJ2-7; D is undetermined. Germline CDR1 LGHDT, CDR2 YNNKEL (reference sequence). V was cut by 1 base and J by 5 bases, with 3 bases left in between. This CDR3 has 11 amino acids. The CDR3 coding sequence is TGTGCCAGCAGCCAAGGAAACGAGCAGTACTTC. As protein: CASSQGNEQYF.

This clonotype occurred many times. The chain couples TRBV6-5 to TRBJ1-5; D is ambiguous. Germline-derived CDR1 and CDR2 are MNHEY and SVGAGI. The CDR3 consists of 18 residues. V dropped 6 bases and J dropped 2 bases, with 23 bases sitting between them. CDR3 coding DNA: TGTGCCAGCAGGCAACCGGGAGGTTCCCTTAACGGCAATCAGCCCCAGCATTTT. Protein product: CASRQPGGSLNGNQPQHF.

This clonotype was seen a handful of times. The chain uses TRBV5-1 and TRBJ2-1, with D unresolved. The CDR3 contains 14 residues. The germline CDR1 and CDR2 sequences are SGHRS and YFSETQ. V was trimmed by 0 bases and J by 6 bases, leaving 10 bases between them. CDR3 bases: TGCGCCAGCAGCTTGGGTGGGCAGACCAATGAGCAGTTCTTC. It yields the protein CASSLGGQTNEQFF.

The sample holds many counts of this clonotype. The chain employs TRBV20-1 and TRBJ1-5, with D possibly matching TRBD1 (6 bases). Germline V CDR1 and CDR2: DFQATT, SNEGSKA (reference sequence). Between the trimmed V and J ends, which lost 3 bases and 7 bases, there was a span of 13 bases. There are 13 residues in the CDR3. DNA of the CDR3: TGCAGTGCTAGTGAACAGGGCGGGCAGCCCCAGCATTTT. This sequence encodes CSASEQGGQPQHF.

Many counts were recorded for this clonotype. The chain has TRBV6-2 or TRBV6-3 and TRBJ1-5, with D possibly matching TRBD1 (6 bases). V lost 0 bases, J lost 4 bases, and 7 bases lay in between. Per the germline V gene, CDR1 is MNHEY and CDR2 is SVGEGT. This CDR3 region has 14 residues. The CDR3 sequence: CASSYSQGNQPQHF. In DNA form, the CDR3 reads TGTGCCAGCAGTTACTCTCAGGGGAATCAGCCCCAGCATTTT.